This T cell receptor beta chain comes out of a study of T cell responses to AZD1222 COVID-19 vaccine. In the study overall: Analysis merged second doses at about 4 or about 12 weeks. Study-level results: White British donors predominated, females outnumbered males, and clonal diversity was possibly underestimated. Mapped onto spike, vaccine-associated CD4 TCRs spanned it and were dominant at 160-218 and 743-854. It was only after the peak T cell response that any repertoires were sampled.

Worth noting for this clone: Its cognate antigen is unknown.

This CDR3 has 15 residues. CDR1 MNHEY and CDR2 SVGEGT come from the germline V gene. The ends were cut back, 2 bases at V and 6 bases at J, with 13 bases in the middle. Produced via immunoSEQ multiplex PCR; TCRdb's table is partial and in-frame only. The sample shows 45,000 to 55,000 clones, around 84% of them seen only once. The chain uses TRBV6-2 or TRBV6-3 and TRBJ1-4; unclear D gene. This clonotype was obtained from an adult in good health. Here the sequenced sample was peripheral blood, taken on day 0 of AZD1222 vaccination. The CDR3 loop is CASSYRQDGHEKLFF. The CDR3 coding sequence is TGTGCCAGCAGTTACCGTCAGGACGGGCATGAAAAACTGTTTTTT.